The rows below give T cell receptor beta chains drawn from one sample of a study of response to subunit inactivated influenza vaccine. TCRdb re-called the RT-PCR reads with MiXCR, one entry per CDR3 protein. Of almost 600,000 distinct CDR3 sequences in the sample, about 15% are singletons; the top ten hold around 10%. The sequences come from PBMCs from blood, collected approximately 12 days after vaccination. These receptors came from a man between 45 and 60 years old who received an inactivated influenza vaccine. Each CDR3 is given with its conserved first and last residue. A D gene is named only where the DNA matches it firmly. Clone size is given for some rows only: seen once, a few or many times, or a class if the clone is expanded.

v_gene	j_gene	abundance	d_gene	CDR3nt	CDR3aa
TRBV29-1	TRBJ2-2	few	TRBD2	TGCAGCGTTGAATTTTTGGGAGGTTTAAGCGGGAGGCTAGCCGGGGAGCTGTTTTTT	CSVEFLGGLSGRLAGELFF
TRBV5-6	TRBJ2-7	.	.	TGTGCCAGCAGCTTGGACTGGGGCGAGCAGTACTTC	CASSLDWGEQYF
TRBV3-1	TRBJ2-7	few	TRBD2	TGTGCCAGCAGCCAAGATACGACTAGCAGGAGGGTGTACTTC	CASSQDTTSRRVYF
TRBV20-1	TRBJ2-5	.	TRBD2	TGCAGTGCTAAGGATATTAGCGGGGGGGCGGGCGAGACCCAGTACTTC	CSAKDISGGAGETQYF
TRBV18	TRBJ2-7	many	.	TGTGCCAGCTCCCCAGACAGTGGCGAGCAGTACTTC	CASSPDSGEQYF
TRBV20-1	TRBJ2-3	few	TRBD2	TGCAGTGCCCTACTAGCGGGGGGGCAAAAGACGACGCAGTATTTT	CSALLAGGQKTTQYF
TRBV6-2/TRBV6-3	TRBJ2-1	.	TRBD1	TGTGCCAGCAGTTACAACAGGGGCATCTACAATGAGCAGTTCTTC	CASSYNRGIYNEQFF
TRBV6-5	TRBJ2-5	.	TRBD2	TGTGCCAGCAGTTACTCGGGACTAGCGGACCAAGAGACCCAGTACTTC	CASSYSGLADQETQYF
TRBV7-9	TRBJ1-1	few	TRBD1	TGTGCCAGCAGCTCACGCGACAGGGGCCGACCAGAAGCTTTCTTT	CASSSRDRGRPEAFF
TRBV6-1	TRBJ2-3	.	TRBD2	TGTGCCAGCTCGCCTCGAGCGGGAAACACAGATACGCAGTATTTT	CASSPRAGNTDTQYF
TRBV28	TRBJ2-5	few	.	TGTGCCAGCAGCCGGGGGTCCTCGCAAGAGACCCAGTACTTC	CASSRGSSQETQYF
TRBV18	TRBJ1-2	few	.	TGTGCCAGCTCACCACCGATGCAGGAGAGTGGCTACACCTTC	CASSPPMQESGYTF
TRBV2	TRBJ1-4	.	.	TGTGCCAGCAGGGAGGGTTCGTCTAATGAAAAACTGTTTTTT	CASREGSSNEKLFF
TRBV10-3	TRBJ2-7	.	.	TGTGCCACTACACACGGGCAGGGCCGGTACAACGAGCAGTACTTC	CATTHGQGRYNEQYF
TRBV29-1	TRBJ1-4	many	.	TGCAGCGTTGGGGAGCTGAAAGGGGCGGCTAATGAAAAACTGTTTTTT	CSVGELKGAANEKLFF
TRBV25-1	TRBJ2-3	.	TRBD2	TGTGCCAGCAGTGAATCCGGGAGGGCCGGAAATACGCAGTATTTT	CASSESGRAGNTQYF
TRBV20-1	TRBJ2-7	few	.	TGCAGTGCCGAGGGTAGCACGGGGTGGGTCGGCGAGCAGTACTTC	CSAEGSTGWVGEQYF
TRBV12-5	TRBJ2-5	few	TRBD1	TGTGCTAGTGGTTCGTTCGGGACAGACCAAGAGACCCAGTACTTC	CASGSFGTDQETQYF
TRBV29-1	TRBJ1-2	.	.	TGCAGCGTTGCCCGGGAGACTAACTATGGCTACACCTTC	CSVARETNYGYTF
TRBV3-1	TRBJ2-3	few	TRBD1	TGTGCCAGCAGCCCAAATTACGGGACAGGGGGGAAGACAGATACGCAGTATTTT	CASSPNYGTGGKTDTQYF
TRBV30	TRBJ2-3	few	.	TGTGCCTGGAGTGTGTCTTCTCCCTCGCAGTATTTT	CAWSVSSPSQYF
TRBV7-9	TRBJ1-3	.	TRBD1	TGTGCCAGCAGTCGACTAGGGGGCGGAAACACCATATATTTT	CASSRLGGGNTIYF
TRBV3-1	TRBJ2-7	few	.	TGTGCCAGCAGCCAAGTGAGGAACGAGCAGTACTTC	CASSQVRNEQYF
TRBV28	TRBJ1-1	.	.	TGTGCCAGCACAAGATGGGGTACTGAAGCTTTCTTT	CASTRWGTEAFF
TRBV15	TRBJ2-7	many	TRBD1	TGTGCCACCAGCAGAGGAGACAGGGGATCAGGTAACGAGCAGTACTTC	CATSRGDRGSGNEQYF
TRBV6-5	TRBJ2-1	few	TRBD2	TGTGCCAGCAGTTACTCATTTACGGCGGGGGGGCAGGATGAGCAGTTCTTC	CASSYSFTAGGQDEQFF
TRBV15	TRBJ2-2	few	TRBD1	TGTGCCACCAGCAGAGGGGCCGGGACAGGGGACACCGGGGAGCTGTTTTTT	CATSRGAGTGDTGELFF
TRBV28	TRBJ2-5	few	TRBD1	TGTGCCAGCGGTTTCGCCAGGGGGTACCAAGAGACCCAGTACTTC	CASGFARGYQETQYF
TRBV2	TRBJ2-6	.	.	TGTGCCAGCAGTGAAGGGACGTCAAGCTCTGGGGCCAACGTCCTGACTTTC	CASSEGTSSSGANVLTF
TRBV6-6	TRBJ1-1	few	.	TGTGCCAGCAGACTTAAGGCCGAAGCTTTCTTT	CASRLKAEAFF
TRBV3-1	TRBJ2-1	.	.	TGTGCCAGCAGCCCCGACTCATTGGGGAATGAGCAGTTCTTC	CASSPDSLGNEQFF
TRBV28	TRBJ2-3	few	.	TGTGCCAGCAGTTTAGAAAGGGTTGCGGGTAGCACAGATACGCAGTATTTT	CASSLERVAGSTDTQYF
TRBV5-1	TRBJ2-2	.	TRBD1	TGCGCCAGCAGCCCCCCGGGACAGGGTATCGGGGAGCTGTTTTTT	CASSPPGQGIGELFF
TRBV7-2	TRBJ2-1	.	TRBD2	TGTGCCAGCAGCTTAGTCCTAGCGGGTGGTGAGCAGTTCTTC	CASSLVLAGGEQFF
TRBV11-2	TRBJ1-5	few	.	TGTGCCAGCAGCCCCGGACAGAAGGGTCGCAATCAGCCCCAGCATTTT	CASSPGQKGRNQPQHF
TRBV7-2	TRBJ1-1	few	.	TGTGCCAGCAGCCTAGGGGTTTCCTCGGGGGGCACTGAAGCTTTCTTT	CASSLGVSSGGTEAFF
TRBV4-3	TRBJ2-1	many	.	TGCGCCAGCAGCCAAGAGGCTAGACGTTACAATGAGCAGTTCTTC	CASSQEARRYNEQFF
TRBV20-1	TRBJ2-1	few	.	TGCAGTGCTAACCAGAAAAGGGATTTCGGCTACAATGAGCAGTTCTTC	CSANQKRDFGYNEQFF
TRBV6-1	TRBJ1-3	few	.	TGTGCCAGCAGTGAAGTGAGGGCAGGGACGGGAGGTGGAAACACCATATATTTT	CASSEVRAGTGGGNTIYF
TRBV28	TRBJ2-1	.	TRBD2	TGTGCCAGCAGTTTGTCTAGCGGAGGCTCCTACAATGAGCAGTTCTTC	CASSLSSGGSYNEQFF
TRBV6-1	TRBJ2-7	.	TRBD2	TGTGCCAGCAGTGGCCGGACTAGCGGAACCTACGAGCAGTACTTC	CASSGRTSGTYEQYF